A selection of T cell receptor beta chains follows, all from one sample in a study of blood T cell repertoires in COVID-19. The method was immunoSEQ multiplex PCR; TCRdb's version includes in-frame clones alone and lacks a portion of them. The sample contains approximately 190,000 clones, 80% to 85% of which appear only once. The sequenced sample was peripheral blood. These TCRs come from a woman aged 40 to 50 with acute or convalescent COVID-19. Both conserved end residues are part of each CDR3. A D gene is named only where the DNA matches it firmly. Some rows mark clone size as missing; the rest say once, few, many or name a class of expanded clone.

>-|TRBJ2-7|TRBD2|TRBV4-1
CASRGGGDEQYF
TGCGCCAGCAGAGGCGGGGGGGACGAGCAGTACTTC
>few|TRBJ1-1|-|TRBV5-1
CASSLEQMNTEAFF
TGCGCCAGCAGCTTGGAACAAATGAACACTGAAGCTTTCTTT
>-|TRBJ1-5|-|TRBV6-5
CASSSGLRQPQHF
TGTGCCAGCAGTTCCGGTCTTCGGCAGCCCCAGCATTTT
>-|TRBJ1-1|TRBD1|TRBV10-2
CAIRTGARNTEAFF
TGCGCCATTCGGACAGGGGCAAGGAACACTGAAGCTTTCTTT
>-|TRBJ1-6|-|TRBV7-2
CASSSSSSYNSPLHF
TGTGCCAGCAGCTCATCGAGCTCCTATAATTCACCCCTCCACTTT
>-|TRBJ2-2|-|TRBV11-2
CASTLVQANTGELFF
TGTGCCAGCACCCTAGTACAGGCGAACACCGGGGAGCTGTTTTTT
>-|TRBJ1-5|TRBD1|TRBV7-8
CASSLTGGQQPQHF
TGTGCCAGCAGCCTTACAGGGGGACAGCAGCCCCAGCATTTT
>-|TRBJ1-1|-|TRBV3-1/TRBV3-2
CASSRLEGNTEAFF
TGTGCCAGCAGTCGATTGGAGGGGAACACTGAAGCTTTCTTT
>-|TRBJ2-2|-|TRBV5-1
CASTDTGELFF
TGCGCCAGCACCGACACCGGGGAGCTGTTTTTT
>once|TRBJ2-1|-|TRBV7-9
CASSRRRGLLRDGYREQFF
TGTGCCAGCAGCCGACGTCGGGGACTGCTCCGGGACGGATATCGTGAGCAGTTCTTC
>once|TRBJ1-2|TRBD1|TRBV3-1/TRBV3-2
CASSPTGTDYGYTF
TGTGCCAGCAGCCCGACCGGGACAGACTATGGCTACACCTTC
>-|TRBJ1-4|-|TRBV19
CASSPGQNNEKLFF
TGTGCCAGTAGTCCAGGACAGAATAATGAAAAACTGTTTTTT
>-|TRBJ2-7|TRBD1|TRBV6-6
CASTRDRAYEQYF
TGTGCCAGCACCCGGGACAGGGCTTACGAGCAGTACTTC
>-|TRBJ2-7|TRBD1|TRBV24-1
CATSDPTGGGYEQYF
TGTGCCACCAGTGACCCGACAGGGGGGGGCTACGAGCAGTACTTC
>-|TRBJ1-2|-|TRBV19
CASSPGESNYGYTF
TGTGCCAGTAGTCCAGGGGAGTCTAACTATGGCTACACCTTC
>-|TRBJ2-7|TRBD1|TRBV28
CASSLEGQGGSYEQYF
TGTGCCAGCAGTCTCGAGGGACAGGGAGGCTCCTACGAGCAGTACTTC
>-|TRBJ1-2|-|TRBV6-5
CASSSRRVNYGYTF
TGTGCCAGCAGTTCCCGCAGGGTTAACTATGGCTACACCTTC
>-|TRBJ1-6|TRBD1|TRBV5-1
CASSSDRASSPLHF
TGCGCCAGCAGCTCGGACAGGGCAAGTTCACCCCTCCACTTT
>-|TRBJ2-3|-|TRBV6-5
CASRLFPTGTDTQYF
TGTGCCAGCCGACTATTCCCTACCGGCACAGATACGCAGTATTTT